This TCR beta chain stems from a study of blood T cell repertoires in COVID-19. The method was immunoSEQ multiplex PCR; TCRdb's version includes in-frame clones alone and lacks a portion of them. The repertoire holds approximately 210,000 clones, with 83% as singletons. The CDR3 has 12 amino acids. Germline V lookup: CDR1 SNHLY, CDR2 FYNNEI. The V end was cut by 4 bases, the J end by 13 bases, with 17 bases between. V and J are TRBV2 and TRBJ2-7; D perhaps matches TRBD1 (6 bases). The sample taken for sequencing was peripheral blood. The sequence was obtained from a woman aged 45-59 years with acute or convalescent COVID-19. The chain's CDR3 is CASSAKQGFKYF. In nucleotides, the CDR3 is TGTGCCAGCAGTGCCAAGCAGGGGTTCAAATACTTC.